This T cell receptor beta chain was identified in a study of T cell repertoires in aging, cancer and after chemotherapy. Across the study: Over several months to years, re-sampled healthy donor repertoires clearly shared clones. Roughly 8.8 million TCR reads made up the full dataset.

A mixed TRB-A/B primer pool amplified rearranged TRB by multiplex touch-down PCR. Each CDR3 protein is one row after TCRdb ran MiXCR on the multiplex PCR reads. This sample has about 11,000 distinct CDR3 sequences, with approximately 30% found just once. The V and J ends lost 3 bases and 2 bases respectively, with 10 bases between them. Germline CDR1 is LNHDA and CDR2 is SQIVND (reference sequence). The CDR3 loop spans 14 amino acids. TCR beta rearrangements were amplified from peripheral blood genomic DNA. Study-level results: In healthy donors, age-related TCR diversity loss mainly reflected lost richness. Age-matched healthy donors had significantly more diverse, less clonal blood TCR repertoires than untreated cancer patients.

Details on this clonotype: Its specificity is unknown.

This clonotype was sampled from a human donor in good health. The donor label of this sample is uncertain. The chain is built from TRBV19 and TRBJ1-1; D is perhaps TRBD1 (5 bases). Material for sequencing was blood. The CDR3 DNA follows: TGTGCCAGTAGTATCGGGACGGTTAACACTGAAGCTTTCTTT. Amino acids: CASSIGTVNTEAFF.